This T cell receptor beta chain appears in the sequencing data of a study of blood T cell repertoires in COVID-19. Across the study: COVID-19 samples from acute and convalescent phases originated in the United States, Italy and Spain.

The study recruited people aged about 18 to 89 years across 24 US areas. Donors were grouped by their self-reported clinical history. Per germline, CDR1 LNHDA and CDR2 SQIVND (reference sequence). The CDR3 length is 13 residues. V was trimmed by 5 bases and J by 1 base, leaving 8 bases between them. Original processing notes: Counts of nucleated cells, estimated from reference gene primer amplification, were obtained. Here immunoSEQ multiplex PCR was the method, and the copy in TCRdb shows in-frame clones only, minus some. That table is the source of V, J and clone size, and D and trimming were worked out from the DNA. The sample has under 200,000 clones; approximately 81% are singletons.

The clonotype was recovered from a man in his fifties or sixties who had recovered from COVID-19. Specimen: PBMCs or T cells enriched from blood (not recorded which). The chain uses TRBV19 and TRBJ1-1; D is undetermined. In DNA form, the CDR3 reads TGTGCCAGTAGTTTCACAGAGAACACTGAAGCTTTCTTT. The encoded protein is CASSFTENTEAFF.